The entry below gives a single T cell receptor (beta chain) sequence along with its context. The antigen is undetermined. The record originates from a study of CD8 T cells in ankylosing spondylitis. Study observations and caveats: Seemingly distinctive of ankylosing spondylitis blood was a TCR beta motif formed by eight highly homologous variants. A number of the motif variants had already been described in reactive arthritis synovial fluid and blood. Disease-linked clones were CD8+ and relatively rare in peripheral blood.

Scientists made TCR beta libraries using quantitative 5'-RACE with molecular barcodes. TCRdb processed the 5' RACE reads anew with MiXCR; each CDR3 protein has one entry. The repertoire consists of about 130,000 distinct CDR3 sequences, with roughly a tenth occurring once and the leading ten covering about 3.6%. The trim removed 2 bases at V and 2 bases at J, leaving 2 bases unmatched. The CDR3 extends over 14 amino acids. Per germline, CDR1 MNHEY and CDR2 SVGAGI. The chain links TRBV6-5 to TRBJ2-7; 8 bases line up with TRBD1. This TCR came from a male donor with ankylosing spondylitis or in good health (not recorded which). The sequenced sample was blood, either unsorted or a sorted T cell fraction (not recorded which). In DNA, the CDR3 is TGTGCCAGCAGTTACGGACAGGGTCCCTACGAGCAGTACTTC. It specifies CASSYGQGPYEQYF.